Listed here are 32 T cell receptor beta chains from one sample, sequenced in a study of blood T cell repertoires in COVID-19. Clones were sequenced by immunoSEQ multiplex PCR, and TCRdb holds only the in-frame ones, with some missing. The table includes roughly 260,000 clones, about 90% detected once. Sequencing used PBMCs or T cells enriched from blood (not recorded which). Receptors originate from a woman in her twenties or thirties with acute COVID-19.

The gene calls are TRBV5-5 and TRBJ2-7, with TRBD1 identical over 9 bases. The CDR3 is made up of 16 amino acids. Germline loops: CDR1 SGHKS, CDR2 YYEKEE (reference sequence). The junction had 8 bases not matched to a gene; V was cut back by 2 bases and J by 2 bases. The CDR3 sequence is CASSFQAGTGTYEQYF. In DNA form, the CDR3 reads TGTGCCAGCAGCTTCCAGGCCGGGACAGGGACCTACGAGCAGTACTTC.

The CDR3 sequence: CASSDKAEAFF. As DNA, the CDR3 is TGTGCCAGCAGCGACAAGGCTGAAGCTTTCTTT. The chain joins TRBV6-5 to TRBJ1-1; D is uncertain. Germline-derived CDR1 and CDR2 are MNHEY and SVGAGI. This CDR3 region has 11 residues. Trimming pared 6 bases from V and 6 bases from J, leaving 8 bases between.

This clone occurred a few times. V usage is TRBV2 and J usage is TRBJ1-2; TRBD1 agrees at 9 bases. This CDR3 contains 15 residues. V shed 4 bases and J 0 bases; nucleotides not matched to a gene: 3. Germline CDR1 reads SNHLY; CDR2 reads FYNNEI. In DNA form, the CDR3 reads TGTGCCAGCAGTGTGGGGACAGGGACTAACTATGGCTACACCTTC. This translates into CASSVGTGTNYGYTF.

The chain has TRBV3-1 (or the pseudogene TRBV3-2) and TRBJ1-3, with D unclear. The V end was cut by 4 bases, the J end by 0 bases, with 10 bases between. The CDR3 is made up of 15 amino acids. Per germline, CDR1 LGHDT and CDR2 YNNKEL (reference sequence). CDR3 region: CASSRSQDSGNTIYF. CDR3 DNA: TGTGCCAGCAGCCGTTCTCAGGACTCTGGAAACACCATATATTTT.

This sequence joins TRBV19 and TRBJ1-1; D might be TRBD1 (5 bases). Germline V gene sequence: CDR1 LNHDA, CDR2 SQIVND (reference sequence). The CDR3 contains 14 residues. V was trimmed by 6 bases and J by 1 base, leaving 12 bases between them. The CDR3 region is CASRGTGRNTEAFF. The CDR3 bases are TGTGCCAGTAGGGGGACCGGGAGGAACACTGAAGCTTTCTTT.

The chain combines TRBV6-5 with TRBJ2-7, with TRBD2 matching over 7 bases. CDR3 length equals 13 residues. The V and J ends lost 5 bases and 4 bases, in that order; junction bases with no gene match: 5. Germline V gene lookup returns CDR1 MNHEY and CDR2 SVGAGI. CDR3 amino acids: CASSPGGGYEQYF. The CDR3 bases are TGTGCCAGCAGTCCCGGGGGAGGGTACGAGCAGTACTTC.

This clone occurred once. This chain links TRBV24-1 with TRBJ2-1, with D uncertain. V lost 0 bases, J lost 3 bases, and 8 bases lay in between. Germline CDR1 KGHDR, CDR2 SFDVKD. The CDR3 sequence is 15 residues long. CDR3 coding DNA: TGTGCCACCAGTGATTTGTCCGAGAACTACAATGAGCAGTTCTTC. It translates to CATSDLSENYNEQFF.

The chain carries TRBV12-5 and TRBJ2-1, with D maybe TRBD1 (5 bases). The CDR3 is 14 amino acids. The V gene lost 3 bases and the J gene lost 5 bases, with 11 bases spanning the gap. Germline V gene data show CDR1 as LGHNT and CDR2 as FRNRAP. The CDR3 loop reads CASGFPRRDNEQFF. The CDR3 coding sequence is TGTGCTAGTGGTTTCCCCCGCAGGGACAATGAGCAGTTCTTC. The full variable domain, in which reference TRBV12-5 and TRBJ2-1 provide the parts outside the CDR3, is DARVTQTPRHKVTEMGQEVTMRCQPILGHNTVFWYRQTMMQGLELLAYFRNRAPLDDSGMPKDRFSAEMPDATLATLKIQPSEPRDSAVYFCASGFPRRDNEQFFGPGTRLTVL.

CDR3: CASSLFQGQNQPQHF. The CDR3 DNA reads as TGTGCCAGCAGCTTATTTCAGGGACAAAATCAGCCCCAGCATTTT. The chain employs TRBV7-2 and TRBJ1-5, with a possible D match to TRBD1 (6 bases). CDR3 length equals 15 residues. V was shortened by 2 bases and J by 4 bases, with 12 bases between the two germline ends. Germline V gene sequence: CDR1 SGHTA, CDR2 FQGNSA.

The V call is TRBV15, the J call TRBJ1-4, with D hard to call. Trimming left V 1 base short and J 6 bases short, with 12 bases between. Germline CDR1 reads LNHNV; CDR2 reads YYDKDF (reference sequence). The CDR3 sequence is 15 residues long. CDR3 in DNA: TGTGCCACCAGCAGAGGAGGCAGCTTAGATGAAAAACTGTTTTTT. It yields the protein CATSRGGSLDEKLFF.

Regarding this clone: Other DNA sequences within the sample encode an identical CDR3. This sequence joins TRBV5-1 and TRBJ2-1, with D hard to call. The CDR3 consists of 15 residues. The V end was cut by 0 bases, the J end by 0 bases, with 7 bases between. Germline lookup yields CDR1 SGHRS and CDR2 YFSETQ. The CDR3 nucleotides are TGCGCCAGCAGCTTGGCCGGGTACTCCTACAATGAGCAGTTCTTC. Its protein is CASSLAGYSYNEQFF. Using reference TRBV5-1 and TRBJ2-1 for the parts outside the CDR3, the full variable domain is KAGVTQTPRYLIKTRGQQVTLSCSPISGHRSVSWYQQTPGQGLQFLFEYFSETQRNKGNFPGRFSGRQFSNSRSEMNVSTLELGDSALYLCASSLAGYSYNEQFFGPGTRLTVL.

This clone was recorded once. The chain couples TRBV11-1 to TRBJ1-2, with 11 bases aligning to TRBD1. The V gene end was trimmed by 4 bases and the J gene end by 7 bases; junction bases not matched to a gene: 11. This CDR3 spans 16 amino acids. The germline CDR1 and CDR2 sequences are SGHAT and FQDESV (reference sequence). CDR3 in DNA: TGTGCCAGCAGCTCTCCGGGACAGGGGGTTAGAGGTGGCTACACCTTC. This encodes CASSSPGQGVRGGYTF.

The chain uses TRBV7-8 and TRBJ2-5; D possibly corresponds to TRBD2 (6 bases). There are 16 residues in the CDR3. The germline V and J ends were trimmed by 6 bases and 5 bases, with 22 bases remaining between them. Per germline, CDR1 SGHVS and CDR2 FQNEAQ. In nucleotides, the CDR3 is TGTGCCAGCAGACCCCAGGCTGGGGGGTTGATCGAGACCCAGTACTTC. Translation gives CASRPQAGGLIETQYF.

The V and J genes are TRBV5-1 and TRBJ2-1, with 7 bases fitting TRBD2. The CDR3 runs 23 residues. The germline V gene has CDR1 SGHRS and CDR2 YFSETQ. V lost 5 bases, J lost 4 bases, and 33 bases stayed unmatched. CDR3 sequence reads: CASSSRTDPLAGDPHRNYNEQFF. In nucleotides, the CDR3 is TGCGCCAGCAGTTCGAGGACGGACCCCTTGGCGGGAGATCCCCATCGAAATTACAATGAGCAGTTCTTC.

The genes are TRBV24-1 and TRBJ2-3; 7 nucleotides match TRBD2. The CDR3 sequence is 14 residues long. Germline V gives CDR1 KGHDR, CDR2 SFDVKD. V gave up 8 bases and J gave up 5 bases; unmatched junction bases: 9. CDR3 protein: CATIPGGALDTQYF. For the CDR3, the DNA is TGTGCCACCATACCGGGGGGTGCCCTAGATACGCAGTATTTT.

The rearrangement links TRBV25-1 to TRBJ2-7; 9 bases agree with TRBD1. Trimming took 8 bases from V and 4 from J; bases not matched to a gene: 3. Germline CDR1 reads MGHDK; CDR2 reads SYGVNS. The length of the CDR3 is 12 residues. In DNA, the CDR3 is TGTGCCAGCCGGGACAGGGCGTACGAGCAGTACTTC. This codes for CASRDRAYEQYF.

V gene TRBV12-5 combines with J gene TRBJ1-1, with 7 nucleotides matching TRBD1. Losses at the gene ends were 3 bases for V and 4 bases for J; bases not matched to a gene: 20. CDR3 size: 19 residues. Germline CDR1 and CDR2: LGHNT and FRNRAP. The CDR3 loop reads CASGLRVAEGAGLGTEAFF. In DNA, the CDR3 is TGTGCTAGTGGTTTAAGGGTGGCTGAGGGGGCAGGTTTGGGCACTGAAGCTTTCTTT.

The chain joins TRBV6-4 to TRBJ1-6, with a tentative D call TRBD1 (5 bases). This CDR3 has 13 amino acids. CDR1 and CDR2 (germline): MRHNA, SNTAGT. Trimming left V 3 bases short and J 9 bases short, with 9 bases between. CDR3 loop: CASSEIDSSPLHF. The CDR3 DNA follows: TGTGCCAGCAGTGAGATCGACAGTTCACCCCTCCACTTT.

This chain joins TRBV7-3 and TRBJ1-1, with D tentatively TRBD1 (6 bases). Germline CDR1 reads SGHTA; CDR2 reads FQGTGA. V was cut by 5 bases and J by 5 bases, with 15 bases left in between. The CDR3 runs to 14 residues. The chain's CDR3 is CASSPSQGMTEAFF. Here the CDR3 DNA reads TGTGCCAGCAGCCCCTCACAGGGCATGACTGAAGCTTTCTTT.

V is TRBV6-9 and J is TRBJ1-1, with TRBD1 as a possible D gene (5 bases). Germline V gene data show CDR1 as MNHGY and CDR2 as SVAAGI. Trimming removed 4 bases from V and 1 base from J, with 16 bases in between. The CDR3 covers 16 residues. CDR3 loop: CASSWGGLTGNTEAFF. As DNA, the CDR3 is TGTGCCAGCAGTTGGGGGGGTCTAACCGGGAACACTGAAGCTTTCTTT.

This chain joins TRBV30 and TRBJ1-1, with a tentative D call TRBD1 (6 bases). V was pared by 8 bases and J by 0 bases, with 13 bases between. The CDR3 contains 13 residues. Germline V lookup: CDR1 GTSNPN, CDR2 SVGIG (reference sequence). The CDR3 loop is CAGDRGLNTEAFF. The CDR3 DNA is TGTGCCGGCGATAGGGGGTTGAACACTGAAGCTTTCTTT.

The V call is TRBV7-3, the J call TRBJ1-1, with D possibly being TRBD1 (5 bases). Trimming removed 0 bases at V and 4 bases at J, with 6 bases between. CDR3 length equals 13 residues. Germline CDR1 SGHTA, CDR2 FQGTGA. In nucleotides, the CDR3 is TGTGCCAGCAGCTTAACGCAGGGCACTGAAGCTTTCTTT. It is translated as CASSLTQGTEAFF.

On this clone itself: The junction departs from germline at one end; a sequencing error may be responsible. CDR3 amino acids: CASSEGQGKGSNTEAFF. CDR3 in DNA: TGTGCCAGCAGCGAAGGACAGGGAAAGGGCTCGAACACTGAAGCTTTCTTT. The chain has TRBV2 and TRBJ1-1, with 8 bases that match TRBD1. The germline V gene has CDR1 SNHLY and CDR2 FYNNEI. The CDR3 is 17 amino acids.

This chain joins TRBV19 and TRBJ1-5; D remains ambiguous. There are 12 residues in the CDR3. Trimming took off 3 bases at V and 5 bases at J, with 5 bases between the two ends. Germline CDR1 is LNHDA and CDR2 is SQIVND (reference sequence). The CDR3 sequence: CASSILDQPQHF. CDR3 DNA sequence: TGTGCCAGTAGTATTTTAGATCAGCCCCAGCATTTT.

This sequence joins TRBV5-4 and TRBJ1-2; TRBD1 matches at 9 bases. The CDR3 runs to 14 residues. V trimming: 2 bases; J trimming: 8 bases; junction bases outside the gene matches: 7. Germline CDR1 SGHNT, CDR2 YYREEE (reference sequence). The CDR3 loop reads CASSLTGGGGGYTF. The CDR3 DNA is TGTGCCAGCAGCTTAACAGGGGGCGGTGGCGGCTACACCTTC.

The V and J genes are TRBV7-9 and TRBJ1-1, with D perhaps matching TRBD1 (5 bases). With 7 bases removed from V and 1 base from J, the gap between germline ends came to 10 bases. CDR1 and CDR2 from the germline V gene are SEHNR and FQNEAQ (reference sequence). The CDR3 contains 13 residues. CDR3 nucleotide sequence: TGTGCCAGCACGGTCGGGGGGAACACTGAAGCTTTCTTT. It is translated as CASTVGGNTEAFF. Supplemented by reference TRBV7-9 and TRBJ1-1, the full variable domain reads DTGVSQNPRHKITKRGQNVTFRCDPISEHNRLYWYRQTLGQGPEFLTYFQNEAQLEKSRLLSDRFSAERPKGSFSTLEIQRTEQGDSAMYLCASTVGGNTEAFFGQGTRLTVV.

This clone was seen only a few times. This chain links TRBV5-6 with TRBJ2-7; TRBD1 aligns across 11 bases. The V gene end was trimmed by 4 bases and the J gene end by 4 bases; junction bases not matched to a gene: 10. The CDR3 covers 16 residues. Germline lookup yields CDR1 SGHDT and CDR2 YYEEEE. The CDR3, as DNA: TGTGCCAGCAGCCCGTTCGGGACAGGGGGGCCATACGAGCAGTACTTC. Residues: CASSPFGTGGPYEQYF.

The chain has TRBV5-1 and TRBJ1-1, with TRBD1 identical over 7 bases. In germline, CDR1 is SGHRS, CDR2 YFSETQ. The CDR3 is made up of 14 amino acids. Germline trimming cut 5 bases from V and 0 bases from J; bases unmatched to any gene: 4. The CDR3 here is CASRNRGVNTEAFF. The DNA for the CDR3 is TGCGCCAGCAGAAACAGGGGCGTGAACACTGAAGCTTTCTTT.

This rearrangement joins TRBV19 to TRBJ2-7; 7 positions match TRBD1. Trimming removed 3 bases from V and 6 bases from J; junction bases left unmatched: 8. This CDR3 contains 14 residues. The V gene's germline CDR1 is LNHDA and CDR2 SQIVND (reference sequence). CDR3 protein: CASSIRQGRSEQYF. The CDR3 region has the DNA TGTGCCAGTAGTATTCGACAGGGACGGAGCGAGCAGTACTTC.

In this sample, this clone turned up once. The chain has TRBV19 and TRBJ1-4; no reliable D call. Per germline, CDR1 LNHDA and CDR2 SQIVND (reference sequence). Trimming pared 10 bases from V and 10 bases from J, leaving 16 bases between. The CDR3 spans 12 residues. As DNA, the CDR3 is TGTGCCACCGCGGACCCGGAGGGAAAACTGTTTTTT. This codes for CATADPEGKLFF. Full variable domain (remainder filled in from reference TRBV19 and TRBJ1-4): DGGITQSPKYLFRKEGQNVTLSCEQNLNHDAMYWYRQDPGQGLRLIYYSQIVNDFQKGDIAEGYSVSREKKESFPLTVTSAQKNPTAFYLCATADPEGKLFFGSGTQLSVL.

V usage is TRBV18 and J usage is TRBJ2-5; 8 positions agree with TRBD2. V was clipped by 3 bases and J by 5 bases; unmatched bases: 8. Germline V gene sequence: CDR1 KGHSH, CDR2 LQKENI. The CDR3 runs to 15 residues. The CDR3 nucleotides read TGTGCCAGCTCACCGTGGCGGGAGGACCCGGAGACCCAGTACTTC. It yields the protein CASSPWREDPETQYF. The entire variable domain, with the rest obtained from reference TRBV18 and TRBJ2-5, is as follows: NAGVMQNPRHLVRRRGQEARLRCSPMKGHSHVYWYRQLPEEGLKFMVYLQKENIIDESGMPKERFSAEFPKEGPSILRIQQVVRGDSAAYFCASSPWREDPETQYFGPGTRLLVL.

The chain employs TRBV19 and TRBJ1-5, with D tentatively TRBD1 (6 bases). CDR3 size: 15 residues. The germline V gene has CDR1 LNHDA and CDR2 SQIVND (reference sequence). The V and J ends lost 3 bases and 6 bases respectively, with 15 bases between them. The CDR3 is CASSIREQGGQPQHF. For the CDR3, the DNA is TGTGCCAGTAGTATTCGGGAACAGGGTGGTCAGCCCCAGCATTTT.